This entry concerns a single TCR beta chain. The data were taken from a study of control samples from healthy donors and cancer patients. TCRdb's table, derived via immunoSEQ multiplex PCR, lists solely in-frame clones and lacks some. The sample includes 150,000 or so clones, roughly 89% seen only once; the top ten take less than 7%. CDR1 SGHNT and CDR2 YYREEE come from the germline V gene (reference sequence). V shed 0 bases and J shed 13 bases, with 16 bases lying between them. The CDR3 spans 14 residues. This chain uses TRBV5-4 with TRBJ2-2; D may be TRBD2 (6 bases). The source of this sequence is a man aged 18-30 years in good health. The sequenced material came from blood. CDR3 nucleotide sequence: TGTGCCAGCAGCTTGGGGGGCGGGGTGAGCGGGCTGTTTTTT. This encodes CASSLGGGVSGLFF.